This T cell receptor beta chain was found in a study of immune evolution from preneoplasia to lung adenocarcinoma. Findings and limits, study-wide: Later-stage lesions seemingly showed higher T cell density and diversity than normal lung. KRAS-mutant nodules had the highest T cell clonality.

V lost 6 bases and J lost 3; bases outside the gene matches: 2. Germline CDR1 reads MNHEY; CDR2 reads SMNVEV (reference sequence). CDR3 length: 13 amino acids. Details on this clone: Its matching antigen is unknown.

Sequenced by immunoSEQ multiplex PCR; TCRdb stores in-frame clones only, minus some. The sample carries 5,000 to 6,500 clones, 75% to 80% recorded once. Resections took place in Japan or China from the mid-2010s to the late 2010s. The sequence was collected from a person aged 55-79 years with lung adenocarcinoma. The sample consisted of FFPE minimally invasive lung adenocarcinoma tissue. The V and J genes are TRBV27 and TRBJ2-5, with 9 nucleotides matching TRBD1. CDR3 loop: CASRRTGEETQYF. The CDR3 region has the DNA TGTGCCAGCAGACGGACAGGGGAAGAGACCCAGTACTTC.